This note documents a single T cell receptor beta chain sequence. Its antigen has not been determined. There are no base qualities to consult, and no much larger clone falls within one base. Donors were healthy HIV-negative adults with no recently reported acute infections or vaccinations. All donors were Caucasian adults living in Nashville, Tennessee, USA. For unsorted samples, approximately 84 million PBMCs were counted, and genomic DNA was extracted using the QIAamp DNA Blood Mini kit. Blood was obtained by leukapheresis, after which PBMCs were separated by Ficoll-Histopaque density gradient centrifugation and cryopreserved in liquid nitrogen vapor phase. This sample stems from a study of shared clonotypes between healthy human individuals (TCRdb year 2020). With respect to the entire study: The cohort comprised a couple of women and three men aged 18 to 49 years. To estimate repertoire size and how much clonotype sharing occurs between individuals, the study deeply sequenced the blood TCR repertoires of a handful of healthy adults. Different laboratories and diverse techniques were used to prepare libraries and sequence TCR repertoires, to increase sequencing depth and limit assay-specific biases. Between about 0.8 and 9 billion PBMCs per donor were obtained by leukapheresis. Broad study findings and their caveats: Sampling was limited to blood, and TCR repertoires in tissue likely differ from TCR repertoires in blood. Because the study included only a small number of donors, the genetic and exposure-history diversity represented was limited. Pairwise subsampling led to the expectation that sequencing depth would affect the degree of clonotype sharing among donors.

Using the deep immunoSEQ assay, TCR CDR3 regions were amplified from genomic DNA by multiplex PCR. Genomic DNA extracted from each cell subset was distributed evenly over all wells of several immunoSEQ 96-well plates, and each plate served as one replicate. Each replicate PCR for unsorted PBMC received approximately 0.3 ug genomic DNA, equal to tens of thousands of T cell genomes. Unsorted PBMC genomic DNA was sequenced across ten immunoSEQ deep assay plates. Purified libraries were quantified with a Qubit 3.0 fluorometer, sized on a Bioanalyzer 2100, and re-quantified with the KAPA Library Quantification kit. Each immunoSEQ 96-well plate was sequenced on its own single-read 150-cycle Illumina NextSeq 550 flow cell. In the authors' own workflow: Because the immunoSEQ output held only junctional sequences and lacked quality scores, the filtering could not match the filtering applied to full-length reads. Sequences were annotated with PyIR, a Python wrapper for IgBLAST v1.9, and V/J genes and CDR3 were assigned using IMGT germline references. Reads were filtered out if the reads had weak V/J assignments (E-value above 1e-6), no CDR3, stop codons, out-of-frame junctions, or ambiguous translated residues. V3J clonotypes were defined as sequences sharing an identical inferred V gene, J gene, and CDR3 amino acid sequence. Percentage overlap between repertoires was computed as shared unique clonotypes divided by the size of the smaller repertoire. RTK rarefaction, the Chao1 estimator, and Recon v2.1 estimates of unobserved clonotypes were used to assess repertoire richness. Not all clones reach the TCRdb copy of this immuneACCESS table, which keeps in-frame sequences only. Checked studies attribute under half of the gap to unresolved V genes and leave the rest unexplained. V and J calls and clone size are copied from that table; D and trimming were computed from the DNA. Here the sample has hundreds of thousands of clones; around 78% occur a single time. The ten largest clonotypes hold 12% of the sample.

Relative to germline, V is missing 2 bases and J is missing 5 bases, with 13 bases of the junction outside any gene match. CDR3 length: 17 amino acids, cysteine to phenylalanine. Of all the DNA, just the CDR3 is kept, 51 bases in frame from base 1. Looking up the germline V gene yields CDR1 LGHNA and CDR2 YNFKEQ. The chain employs TRBV4-2 and TRBJ2-5; 8 nucleotides in the junction match TRBD2. The sample comprised PBMCs. This sequence was found in a woman aged 40 to 50 in good health. Some clones in this sample may be carry-over from other donors' samples. The DNA sequence reads TGTGCCAGCAGCCAAAACCCGGGGGGGGATTGGGTTGAGACCCAGTACTTC. Translation gives CASSQNPGGDWVETQYF.